The present T cell receptor beta chain was sequenced within a study of cytomegalovirus exposure and HLA in healthy donors. Study-wide context: Assignment to the Caucasian-associated ancestry cluster applied to around 82% of the approximately 420 genotyped donors.

Germline V lookup: CDR1 SGHRS, CDR2 YFSETQ. V lost 4 bases and J lost 1, with 14 bases in between. The CDR3 is 15 residues long. Findings and caveats of the study: Within an earlier analysis, most TCR beta V segments proved productive either about 87% or about 30% of the time. In a later analysis, parvovirus B19, influenza, CMV and Epstein-Barr virus appeared linked to several top co-occurrence clusters. Rare sequences made up most TCRs, while some public TCRs were found in many donors.

A note on this clone: Its antigen is unknown.

Researchers ran the PCR with 60 Vbeta and 13 Jbeta primers. The protocol was immunoSEQ multiplex PCR, while the TCRdb copy is restricted to in-frame clones and leaves out a portion. This sample carries 110,000 or so clones, roughly three quarters of them seen once, and the ten largest clones take 15% to 20%. The chain links TRBV5-1 to TRBJ1-1; D gene uncertain. This clonotype was obtained from a man aged 50-59 years in good health and CMV-seropositive. Sequencing used PBMCs. CDR3 nucleotides: TGCGCCAGCAGCCCACTGTCCTCAGGGAACACTGAAGCTTTCTTT. Protein sequence: CASSPLSSGNTEAFF.